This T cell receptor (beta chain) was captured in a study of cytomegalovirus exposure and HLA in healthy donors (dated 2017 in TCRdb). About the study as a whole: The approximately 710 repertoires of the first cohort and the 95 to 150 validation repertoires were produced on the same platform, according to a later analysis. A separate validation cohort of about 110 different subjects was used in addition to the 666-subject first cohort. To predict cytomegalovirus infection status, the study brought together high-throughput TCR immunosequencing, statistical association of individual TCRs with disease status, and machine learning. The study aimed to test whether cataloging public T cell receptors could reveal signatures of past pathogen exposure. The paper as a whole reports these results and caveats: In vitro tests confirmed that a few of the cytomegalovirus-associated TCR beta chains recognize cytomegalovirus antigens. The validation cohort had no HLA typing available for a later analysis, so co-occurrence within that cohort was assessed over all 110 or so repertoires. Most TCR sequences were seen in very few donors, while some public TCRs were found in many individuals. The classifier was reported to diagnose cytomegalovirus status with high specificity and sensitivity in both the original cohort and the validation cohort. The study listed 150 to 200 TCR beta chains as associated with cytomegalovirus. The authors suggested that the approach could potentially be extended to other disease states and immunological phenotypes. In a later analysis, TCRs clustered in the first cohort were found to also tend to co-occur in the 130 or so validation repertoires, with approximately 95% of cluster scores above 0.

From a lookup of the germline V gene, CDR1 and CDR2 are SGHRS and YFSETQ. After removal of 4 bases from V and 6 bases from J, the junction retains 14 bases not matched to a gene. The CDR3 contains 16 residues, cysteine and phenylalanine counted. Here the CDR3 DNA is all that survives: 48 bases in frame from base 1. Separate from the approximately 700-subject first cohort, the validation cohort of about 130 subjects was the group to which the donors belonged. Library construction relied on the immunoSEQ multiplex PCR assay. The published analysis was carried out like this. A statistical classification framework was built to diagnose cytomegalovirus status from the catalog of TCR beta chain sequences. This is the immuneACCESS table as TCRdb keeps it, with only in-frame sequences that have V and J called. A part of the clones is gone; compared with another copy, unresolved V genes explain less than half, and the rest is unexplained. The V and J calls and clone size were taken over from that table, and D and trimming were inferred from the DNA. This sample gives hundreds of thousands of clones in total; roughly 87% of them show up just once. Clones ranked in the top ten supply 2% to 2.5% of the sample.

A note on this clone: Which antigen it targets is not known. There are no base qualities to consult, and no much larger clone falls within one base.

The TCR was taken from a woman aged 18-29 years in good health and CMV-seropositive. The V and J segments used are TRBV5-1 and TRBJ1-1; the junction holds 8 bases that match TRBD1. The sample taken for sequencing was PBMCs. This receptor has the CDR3 CASSRRQDRDWSEAFF. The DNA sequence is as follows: TGCGCCAGCAGCAGACGACAGGACAGGGATTGGTCTGAAGCTTTCTTT.